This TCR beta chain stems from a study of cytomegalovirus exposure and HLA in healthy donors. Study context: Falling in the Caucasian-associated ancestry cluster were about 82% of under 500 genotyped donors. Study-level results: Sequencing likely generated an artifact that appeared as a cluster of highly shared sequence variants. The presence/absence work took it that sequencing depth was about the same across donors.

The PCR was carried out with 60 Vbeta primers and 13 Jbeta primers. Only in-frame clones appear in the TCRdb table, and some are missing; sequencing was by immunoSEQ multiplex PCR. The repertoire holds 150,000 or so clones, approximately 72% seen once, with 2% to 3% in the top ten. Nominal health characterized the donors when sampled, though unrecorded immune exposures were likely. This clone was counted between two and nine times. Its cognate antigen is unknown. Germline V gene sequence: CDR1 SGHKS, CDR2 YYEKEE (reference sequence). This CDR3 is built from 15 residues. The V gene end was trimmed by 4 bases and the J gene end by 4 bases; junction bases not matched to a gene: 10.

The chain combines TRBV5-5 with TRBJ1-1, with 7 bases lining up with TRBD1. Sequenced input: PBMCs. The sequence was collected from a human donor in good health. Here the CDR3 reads CASSLQGGSGTEAFF. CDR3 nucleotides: TGTGCCAGCAGCCTCCAGGGGGGTAGCGGCACTGAAGCTTTCTTT.